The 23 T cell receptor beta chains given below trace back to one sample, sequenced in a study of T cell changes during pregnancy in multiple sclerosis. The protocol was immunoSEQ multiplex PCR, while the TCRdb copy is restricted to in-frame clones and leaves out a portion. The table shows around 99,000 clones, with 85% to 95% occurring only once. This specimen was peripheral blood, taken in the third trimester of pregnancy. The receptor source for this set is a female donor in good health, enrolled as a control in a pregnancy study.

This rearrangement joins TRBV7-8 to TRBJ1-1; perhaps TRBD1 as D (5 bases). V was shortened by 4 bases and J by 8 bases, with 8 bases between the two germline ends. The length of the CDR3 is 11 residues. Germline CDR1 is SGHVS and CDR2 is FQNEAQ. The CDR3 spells CASSSDREAFF. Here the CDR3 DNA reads TGTGCCAGCAGCTCCGACAGAGAAGCTTTCTTT.

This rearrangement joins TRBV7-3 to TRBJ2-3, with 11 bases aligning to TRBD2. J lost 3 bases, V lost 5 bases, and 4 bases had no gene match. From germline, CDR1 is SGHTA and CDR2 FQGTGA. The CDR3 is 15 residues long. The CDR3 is CASSARLAGTDTQYF. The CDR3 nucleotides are TGTGCCAGCAGCGCCCGACTAGCGGGGACAGATACGCAGTATTTT.

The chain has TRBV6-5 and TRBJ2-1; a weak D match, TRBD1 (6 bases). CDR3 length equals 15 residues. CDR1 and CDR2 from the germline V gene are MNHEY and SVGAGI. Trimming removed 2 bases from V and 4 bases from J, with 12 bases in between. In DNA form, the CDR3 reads TGTGCCAGCAGTTACGAGAACAGGGAATACAATGAGCAGTTCTTC. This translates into CASSYENREYNEQFF.

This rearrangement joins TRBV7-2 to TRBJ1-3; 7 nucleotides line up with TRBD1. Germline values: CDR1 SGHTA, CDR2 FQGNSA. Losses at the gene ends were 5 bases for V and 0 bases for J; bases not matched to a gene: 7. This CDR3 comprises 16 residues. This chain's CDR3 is CASSQDRLSSGNTIYF. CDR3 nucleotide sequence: TGTGCCAGCAGCCAGGACAGGTTGAGCTCTGGAAACACCATATATTTT.

The CDR3 loop is CASSIDISGRGYTF. The CDR3 DNA reads TGTGCCAGCAGCATAGACATAAGCGGGCGAGGCTACACCTTC. The genes are TRBV7-3 and TRBJ1-2; unclear D gene. In germline, CDR1 is SGHTA, CDR2 FQGTGA. V shed 5 bases and J shed 8 bases, with 18 bases lying between them. This CDR3 comprises 14 residues.

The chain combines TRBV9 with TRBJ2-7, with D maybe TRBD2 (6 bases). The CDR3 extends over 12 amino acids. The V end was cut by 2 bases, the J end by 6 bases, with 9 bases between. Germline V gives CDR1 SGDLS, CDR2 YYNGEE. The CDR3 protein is CASSVGGAEQYF. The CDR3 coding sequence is TGTGCCAGCAGCGTCGGGGGAGCCGAGCAGTACTTC.

The CDR3 loop is CASEDRSTGELFF. The CDR3 bases are TGTGCCAGCGAAGACAGGTCCACCGGGGAGCTGTTTTTT. V and J are TRBV6-5 and TRBJ2-2, with a possible D match to TRBD1 (6 bases). Germline V gives CDR1 MNHEY, CDR2 SVGAGI. The V end was cut by 8 bases, the J end by 4 bases, with 11 bases between. This CDR3 region has 13 residues.

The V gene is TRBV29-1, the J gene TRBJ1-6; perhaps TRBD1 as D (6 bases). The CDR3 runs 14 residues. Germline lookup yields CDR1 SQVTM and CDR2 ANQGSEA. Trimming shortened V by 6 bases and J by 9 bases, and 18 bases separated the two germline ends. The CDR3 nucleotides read TGCAGCGTGCTAATACCGGACAGTGGTTCACCCCTCCACTTT. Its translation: CSVLIPDSGSPLHF.

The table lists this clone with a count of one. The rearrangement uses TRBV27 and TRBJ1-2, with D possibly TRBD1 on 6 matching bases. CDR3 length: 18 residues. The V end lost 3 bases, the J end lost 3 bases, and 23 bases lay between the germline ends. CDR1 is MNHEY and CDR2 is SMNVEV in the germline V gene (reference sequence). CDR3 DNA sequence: TGTGCCAGCAGTTTTTACCGGGACAACTACAAAGGGGACTATGGCTACACCTTC. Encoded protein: CASSFYRDNYKGDYGYTF.

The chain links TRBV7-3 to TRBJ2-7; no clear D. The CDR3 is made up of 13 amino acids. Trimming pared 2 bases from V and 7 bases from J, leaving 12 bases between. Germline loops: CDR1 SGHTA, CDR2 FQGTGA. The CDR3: CASSLLPTKEQYF. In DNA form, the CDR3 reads TGTGCCAGCAGCTTACTCCCTACGAAGGAGCAGTACTTC.

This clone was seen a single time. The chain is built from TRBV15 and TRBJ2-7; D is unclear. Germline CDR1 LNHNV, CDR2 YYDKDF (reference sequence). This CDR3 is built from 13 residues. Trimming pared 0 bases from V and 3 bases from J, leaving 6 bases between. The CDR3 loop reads CATSRDRVYEQYF. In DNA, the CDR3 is TGTGCCACCAGCAGAGATCGGGTCTACGAGCAGTACTTC.

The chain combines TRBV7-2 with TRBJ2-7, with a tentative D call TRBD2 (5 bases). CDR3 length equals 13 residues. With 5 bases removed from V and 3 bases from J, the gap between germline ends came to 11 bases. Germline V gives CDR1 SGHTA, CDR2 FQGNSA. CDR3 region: CASSPPGNYEQYF. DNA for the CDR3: TGTGCCAGCAGCCCGCCCGGGAACTACGAGCAGTACTTC.

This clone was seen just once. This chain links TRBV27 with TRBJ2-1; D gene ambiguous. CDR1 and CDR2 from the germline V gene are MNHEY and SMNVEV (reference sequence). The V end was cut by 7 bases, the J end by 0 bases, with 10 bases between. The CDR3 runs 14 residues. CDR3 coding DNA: TGTGCCAGCAATCCCTCGGGCTCCTACAATGAGCAGTTCTTC. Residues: CASNPSGSYNEQFF.

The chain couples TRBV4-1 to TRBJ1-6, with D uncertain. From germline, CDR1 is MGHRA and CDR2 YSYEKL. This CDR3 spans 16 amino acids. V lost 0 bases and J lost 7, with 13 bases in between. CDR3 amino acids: CASSQEGELGNSPLHF. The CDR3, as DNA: TGCGCCAGCAGCCAAGAGGGAGAGTTAGGGAATTCACCCCTCCACTTT.

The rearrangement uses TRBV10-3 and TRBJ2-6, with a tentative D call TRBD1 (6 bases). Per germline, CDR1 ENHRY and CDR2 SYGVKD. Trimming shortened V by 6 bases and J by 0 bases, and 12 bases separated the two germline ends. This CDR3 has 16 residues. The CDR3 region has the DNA TGTGCCATCAGGGGACATGGAGGCTCTGGGGCCAACGTCCTGACTTTC. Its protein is CAIRGHGGSGANVLTF.

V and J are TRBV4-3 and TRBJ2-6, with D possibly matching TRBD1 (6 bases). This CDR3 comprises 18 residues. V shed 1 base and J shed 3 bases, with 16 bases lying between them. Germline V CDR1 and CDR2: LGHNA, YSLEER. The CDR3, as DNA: TGCGCCAGCAGCCAAGGAAGATTACAGGGCTTTGGGGCCAACGTCCTGACTTTC. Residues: CASSQGRLQGFGANVLTF.

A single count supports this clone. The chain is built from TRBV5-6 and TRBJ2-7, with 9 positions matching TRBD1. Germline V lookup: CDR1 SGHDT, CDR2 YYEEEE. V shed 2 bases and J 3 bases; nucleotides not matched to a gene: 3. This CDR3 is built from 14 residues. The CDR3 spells CASSFPGQGYEQYF. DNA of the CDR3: TGTGCCAGCAGCTTTCCGGGACAGGGCTACGAGCAGTACTTC.

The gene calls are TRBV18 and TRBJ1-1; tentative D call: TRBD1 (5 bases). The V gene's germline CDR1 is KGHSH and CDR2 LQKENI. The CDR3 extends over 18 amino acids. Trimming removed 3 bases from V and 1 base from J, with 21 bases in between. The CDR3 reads CASSPPMDQGRPNTEAFF. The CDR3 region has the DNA TGTGCCAGCTCACCTCCGATGGATCAGGGTCGACCGAACACTGAAGCTTTCTTT.

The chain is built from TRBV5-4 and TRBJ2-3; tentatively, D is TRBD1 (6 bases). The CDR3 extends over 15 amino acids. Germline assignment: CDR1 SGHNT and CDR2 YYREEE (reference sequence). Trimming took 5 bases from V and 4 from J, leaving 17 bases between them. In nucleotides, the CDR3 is TGTGCCAGCAGTTCACAGGGCAAGGGTTCAGATACGCAGTATTTT. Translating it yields CASSSQGKGSDTQYF.

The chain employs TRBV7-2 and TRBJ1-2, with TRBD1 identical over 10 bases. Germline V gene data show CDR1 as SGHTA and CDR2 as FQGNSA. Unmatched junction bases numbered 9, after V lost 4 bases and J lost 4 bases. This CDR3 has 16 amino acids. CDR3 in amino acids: CASSSLTGGKGYGYTF. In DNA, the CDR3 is TGTGCCAGCAGCTCGCTGACAGGGGGCAAGGGCTATGGCTACACCTTC.

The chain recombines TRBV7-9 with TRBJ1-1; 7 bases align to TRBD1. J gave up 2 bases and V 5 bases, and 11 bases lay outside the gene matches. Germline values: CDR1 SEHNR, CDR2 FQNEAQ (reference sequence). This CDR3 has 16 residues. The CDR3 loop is CASSRDRDSPNTEAFF. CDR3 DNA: TGTGCCAGCAGCCGGGACCGGGACAGCCCTAACACTGAAGCTTTCTTT.

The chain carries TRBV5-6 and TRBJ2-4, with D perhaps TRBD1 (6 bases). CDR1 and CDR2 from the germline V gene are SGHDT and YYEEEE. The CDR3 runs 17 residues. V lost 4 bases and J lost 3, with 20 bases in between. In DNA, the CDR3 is TGTGCCAGCAGCCCTACACCGGACTGGGGGCTCAAAAACATTCAGTACTTC. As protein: CASSPTPDWGLKNIQYF.

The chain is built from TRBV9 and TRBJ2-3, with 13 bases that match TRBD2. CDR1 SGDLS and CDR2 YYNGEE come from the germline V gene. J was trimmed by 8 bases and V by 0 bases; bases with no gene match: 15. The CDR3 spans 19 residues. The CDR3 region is CASSVALGLAGMGEPTQYF. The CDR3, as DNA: TGTGCCAGCAGCGTAGCTCTGGGACTAGCGGGGATGGGGGAACCTACGCAGTATTTT.